This is a list of T cell receptor beta chains from one sample in a study of blood T cell repertoires in COVID-19. Sequencing was performed with immunoSEQ multiplex PCR; in TCRdb, only in-frame clones are kept and a portion is missing. The data show tens of thousands of clones, about 88% seen once. Sequencing input: peripheral blood. Receptor source: a woman between 70 and 85 years old with active COVID-19. CDR3s include the opening cysteine and the closing phenylalanine or tryptophan. The D gene is left open where the match is weak. Size is stated for part of the rows, as once, few or many counts, or as a class when the clone is expanded.

.	.	TRBV24-1	TRBJ2-1	TGTGCCACCAGTGATGGGACTGGATTGAACAATGAGCAGTTCTTC	CATSDGTGLNNEQFF
.	.	TRBV10-2	TRBJ2-1	TGCGCCACTACAGGGCTGATATACAATGAGCAGTTCTTC	CATTGLIYNEQFF
TRBD2	.	TRBV5-1	TRBJ2-7	TGCGCCAGCAGCTGGATCGGGGGGACTAGCTCCTACGAGCAGTACTTC	CASSWIGGTSSYEQYF
.	.	TRBV5-6	TRBJ1-2	TGTGCCAGCATCCGAGGGGGATTCGGCTACACCTTC	CASIRGGFGYTF
.	.	TRBV20-1	TRBJ1-4	TGCAGTGCTAGTGGAGTTACGGGAGAAAAACTGTTTTTT	CSASGVTGEKLFF
.	.	TRBV18	TRBJ1-2	TGTGCCAGCTCACCGCAGGTTAAGGACTATGGCTACACCTTC	CASSPQVKDYGYTF
TRBD2	.	TRBV19	TRBJ2-1	TGTGCCAGTAGTATAGGTTTGCGAACGGGAGGGCCCGTCTACAATGAGCAGTTCTTC	CASSIGLRTGGPVYNEQFF
.	.	TRBV20-1	TRBJ1-1	TGCAGTGCTAGTGGGACACTGAACACTGAAGCTTTCTTT	CSASGTLNTEAFF
.	.	TRBV19	TRBJ1-6	TGTGCCAGTCTGGACACAGGCCTTGACTCCTATAATTCACCCCTCCACTTT	CASLDTGLDSYNSPLHF
TRBD1	.	TRBV30	TRBJ1-2	TGTGCCTTGATTAGACAGGGTTACTATGGCTACACCTTC	CALIRQGYYGYTF
.	.	TRBV19	TRBJ1-4	TGTGCCAGTAGTATCCAGAACAGCAGAAATGAAAAACTGTTTTTT	CASSIQNSRNEKLFF
.	.	TRBV1	TRBJ2-1	TGCACCAGCAGCCCCTACCGGGGCTCCTACAATGAGCAGTTCTTC	CTSSPYRGSYNEQFF
.	few	TRBV6-4	TRBJ1-5	TGTGCCAGCAGTGACAGGAGCGAACAGCCCCAGCATTTT	CASSDRSEQPQHF
.	.	TRBV18	TRBJ1-1	TGTGCCAGCTCACCGCCATCGACTAACACTGAAGCTTTCTTT	CASSPPSTNTEAFF
TRBD2	.	TRBV18	TRBJ2-1	TGTGCCAGCTCACCCGGCGGGAGGGGTGAGCAGTTCTTC	CASSPGGRGEQFF
TRBD1	once	TRBV9	TRBJ1-3	TGTGCCAGCAGCATACGGGACAGCGCTGGAAACACCATATATTTT	CASSIRDSAGNTIYF
.	.	TRBV5-8	TRBJ1-1	TGTGCCAGCAGCTTTAATGCTCACCGAGGGGGTAACACTGAAGCTTTCTTT	CASSFNAHRGGNTEAFF
TRBD1	.	TRBV19	TRBJ1-1	TGTGCCAGTAGGCCGCCGGGACAGGGGTCACATGGGAGCACTGAAGCTTTCTTT	CASRPPGQGSHGSTEAFF
.	.	TRBV7-2	TRBJ1-1	TGTGCCAGCAACTTAGGACAAAGGCCGAACACTGAAGCTTTCTTT	CASNLGQRPNTEAFF
TRBD1	.	TRBV27	TRBJ2-7	TGTGCCAGCAGTTCCGACAGGGGTTGGTACGAGCAGTACTTC	CASSSDRGWYEQYF
TRBD2	.	TRBV25-1	TRBJ2-3	TGTGCCAGCAGTGAATATAGCGGGAGTGGCGGAGATACGCAGTATTTT	CASSEYSGSGGDTQYF
.	.	TRBV6-2/TRBV6-3	TRBJ2-7	TGTGCCAGCAGTTACTACAACCGCCCCTACGAGCAGTACTTC	CASSYYNRPYEQYF
.	.	TRBV19	TRBJ2-3	TGTGCCAGTAGTATAGTGGCCCCAGATACGCAGTATTTT	CASSIVAPDTQYF
.	.	TRBV4-1	TRBJ2-7	TGCGCCAGCAGCCAAAAGGGAGGTTCAGGGAGCCCGAGCTACGAGCAGTACTTC	CASSQKGGSGSPSYEQYF
TRBD1	.	TRBV7-8	TRBJ2-3	TGTGCCAGCAGCGGAACAGGGGCCATCACAGATACGCAGTATTTT	CASSGTGAITDTQYF
.	once	TRBV5-1	TRBJ2-4	TGCGCCAGCAGCTTGTCGGTAGCCAAAAACATTCAGTACTTC	CASSLSVAKNIQYF
TRBD1	.	TRBV6-6	TRBJ1-1	TGTGCCAGCAGTCGTTATACAGGGGCCATTGAAGCTTTCTTT	CASSRYTGAIEAFF
TRBD2	.	TRBV7-2	TRBJ2-1	TGTGCCAGCAGCTTATCTAGCGGGAGATCCCATGAGCAGTTCTTC	CASSLSSGRSHEQFF
TRBD1	.	TRBV4-1	TRBJ1-1	TGCGCCAGCAGCCAAGATCCAGGGGGGACAGCTGATAACACTGAAGCTTTCTTT	CASSQDPGGTADNTEAFF
.	.	TRBV28	TRBJ1-6	TGTGCCAGCAGTACTGAAGCACCCCTCCACTTT	CASSTEAPLHF
TRBD1	.	TRBV6-1	TRBJ2-3	TGTGCCAGCAGTGAAAGTTGGGACAGTTTCCCAGATACGCAGTATTTT	CASSESWDSFPDTQYF
TRBD2	once	TRBV7-9	TRBJ2-5	TGTGCCAGCAGCTTAGTGGGCGGTCAGCGGGAGACCCAAGAGACCCAGTACTTC	CASSLVGGQRETQETQYF
TRBD2	.	TRBV30	TRBJ2-7	TGTGCCTGGAGCAAGGGACTAGCGGAGAACTACGAGCAGTACTTC	CAWSKGLAENYEQYF
TRBD1	.	TRBV7-2	TRBJ2-7	TGTGCCAGCAGCTTATGGGACAGGGGAGGGGAGCAGTACTTC	CASSLWDRGGEQYF
.	.	TRBV2	TRBJ1-2	TGTGCCGGGGCGGCAGGGGTTAACTATGGCTACACCTTC	CAGAAGVNYGYTF
.	.	TRBV15	TRBJ1-1	TGTGCCACCCGCCGTACATCGAACACTGAAGCTTTCTTT	CATRRTSNTEAFF
TRBD1	.	TRBV28	TRBJ1-2	TGTGCCAGCAGCCACCGGCAGGGGGCCGGAAACTATGGCTACACCTTC	CASSHRQGAGNYGYTF
TRBD1	.	TRBV4-2	TRBJ2-7	TGTGCCAGCAGCCAAGGACAGGGGTTGGCCGCCGAGCAGTACTTC	CASSQGQGLAAEQYF
TRBD2	few	TRBV7-3	TRBJ2-7	TGTGCCAGCAGCGCTAGCGGGAGGGCGTCCGAGCAGTACTTC	CASSASGRASEQYF
TRBD2	.	TRBV5-6	TRBJ2-1	TGTGCCAGCAGCCCAGCGGGGTCCAATGAGCAGTTCTTC	CASSPAGSNEQFF
TRBD2	.	TRBV9	TRBJ2-5	TGTGCCAGCAGCGCCTGGACTAGCGGACAAGAGACCCAGTACTTC	CASSAWTSGQETQYF
TRBD2	.	TRBV27	TRBJ2-3	TGTGCCAGCAGTTTATTCGGGAGGCCCACAGATACGCAGTATTTT	CASSLFGRPTDTQYF
TRBD1	.	TRBV24-1	TRBJ2-1	TGTGCCACCAGCAAACCAGGGGGCGCTTACAATGAGCAGTTCTTC	CATSKPGGAYNEQFF
TRBD1	.	TRBV7-2	TRBJ1-6	TGTGCCAGCAGCTACAGGGGGCGTGAGGGGACACCCCTCCACTTT	CASSYRGREGTPLHF
TRBD1	.	TRBV2	TRBJ2-3	TGTGCCAGCAGGAGGGACAGGGACTTTTCCACAGATACGCAGTATTTT	CASRRDRDFSTDTQYF
TRBD1	few	TRBV5-1	TRBJ1-5	TGCGCCAGCAGCTTGGAGGACAGGGGAGGCAATCAGCCCCAGCATTTT	CASSLEDRGGNQPQHF
TRBD2	.	TRBV6-5	TRBJ2-7	TGTGCCAGCAGTTCCCTAGGCGGGAGGGCCAACGAGCAGTACTTC	CASSSLGGRANEQYF
.	.	TRBV19	TRBJ2-7	TGTGCCAGTAGTAAGAGGAAGGAACGCTACGAGCAGTACTTC	CASSKRKERYEQYF
TRBD2	.	TRBV4-2	TRBJ2-1	TGTGCCAGCACTAAGGCTAGCGGGGTGGACAATGAGCAGTTCTTC	CASTKASGVDNEQFF
TRBD2	.	TRBV7-3	TRBJ2-3	TGTGCCAGCAGCTTAATCGGTAGCGGGAGTATAGATACGCAGTATTTT	CASSLIGSGSIDTQYF
TRBD1	.	TRBV5-5	TRBJ1-2	TGTGCCAGCAGCTTCCAGGGGGAAATAGGCTACACCTTC	CASSFQGEIGYTF
.	.	TRBV19	TRBJ2-6	TGTGCCAGTAGTTTCACTGGGGCCAACGTCCTGACTTTC	CASSFTGANVLTF
TRBD2	.	TRBV24-1	TRBJ2-5	TGTGCCACCAGTGACGAGGGACTAGCGGGAGGAGAGACCCAGTACTTC	CATSDEGLAGGETQYF
TRBD2	once	TRBV19	TRBJ2-1	TGTGCATGCGGGAGGGCCTACAATGAGCAGTTCTTC	CACGRAYNEQFF
.	.	TRBV29-1	TRBJ2-7	TGCAGCGTCCTATCCCCCACCCTCTACGAGCAGTACTTC	CSVLSPTLYEQYF
.	.	TRBV18	TRBJ2-7	TGTGCCAGCTCACCCGGATCTGGACAGCTTGGGATCTCCTACGAGCAGTACTTC	CASSPGSGQLGISYEQYF
.	.	TRBV6-5	TRBJ1-1	TGTGCCAGCACCAGGGACACTGAAGCTTTCTTT	CASTRDTEAFF